This T cell receptor (beta chain) was profiled in a study of blood T cell repertoires in COVID-19. Study background: From T cells, B-cell-depleted T cells, or PBMCs came the material, which was cDNA or gDNA.

Adults between roughly 18 and 89 years of age took part from 20 to 25 US areas. The CDR3 has 16 residues. Germline values: CDR1 SGDLS, CDR2 YYNGEE. Trimming cost V 3 bases and J 4 bases; bases outside gene matches: 6. Authors' analysis steps: Estimated nucleated cell counts came from reference gene primer amplification. This table comes from immunoSEQ multiplex PCR, and its TCRdb copy is limited to in-frame clones, with some not included. The DNA gave D and trimming, while V, J and clone size come from that table. The repertoire has approximately 230,000 clones, 85% to 90% of them found once; the top ten carry more than 1.5%.

Sample: PBMCs or T cells enriched from blood (not recorded which). The origin of this receptor is a man aged 40-50 years who had recovered from COVID-19. The chain uses TRBV9 and TRBJ2-2; TRBD2 matches 10 bases. The CDR3: CASSGLAGEATGELFF. CDR3 nucleotide sequence: TGTGCCAGCAGCGGTCTAGCGGGAGAGGCCACCGGGGAGCTGTTTTTT.